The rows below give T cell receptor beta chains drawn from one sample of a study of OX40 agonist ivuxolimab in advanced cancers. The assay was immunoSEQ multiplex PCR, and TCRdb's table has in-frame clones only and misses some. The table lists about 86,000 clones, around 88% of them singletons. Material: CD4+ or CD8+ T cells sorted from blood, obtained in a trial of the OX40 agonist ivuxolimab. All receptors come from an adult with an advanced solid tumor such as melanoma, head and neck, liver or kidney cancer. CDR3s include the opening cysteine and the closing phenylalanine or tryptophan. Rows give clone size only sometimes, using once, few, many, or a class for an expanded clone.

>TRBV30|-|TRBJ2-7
CAWSVGAGWKAEQYF
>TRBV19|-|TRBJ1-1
CASSTDRGTEAFF
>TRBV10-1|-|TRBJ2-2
CASSEFRRASLAGKTGELFF
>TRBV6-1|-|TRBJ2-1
CASVALGRSYNEQFF
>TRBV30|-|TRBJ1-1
CAWSGQGSEAFF
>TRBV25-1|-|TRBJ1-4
CASSEIGLGLATNEKLFF
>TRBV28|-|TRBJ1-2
CASSETGQGNYGYTF
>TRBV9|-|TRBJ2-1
CASSALAGVTNEQFF
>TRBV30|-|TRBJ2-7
CARQDSSYEQYF
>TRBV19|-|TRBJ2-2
CASSIAGGSLNTGELFF
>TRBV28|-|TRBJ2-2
CASSRSRGDTGELFF
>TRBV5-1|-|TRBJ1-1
CASSPGTGASWVNTEAFF
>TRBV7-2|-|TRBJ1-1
CASSVGNTEAFF
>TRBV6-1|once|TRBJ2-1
CATIRGGSSYNEQFF
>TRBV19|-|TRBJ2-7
CASARVWGSPTYEQYF
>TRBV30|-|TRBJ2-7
CAWNLGARRGEQYF
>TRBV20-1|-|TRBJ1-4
CSAWIREKLFF
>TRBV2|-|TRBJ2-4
CASSERANIQYF
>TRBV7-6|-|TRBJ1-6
CASSLESGVGSPLHF
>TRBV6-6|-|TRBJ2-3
CASSPDRWGDTQYF
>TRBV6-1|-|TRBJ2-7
CASSEAPRGQPLYEQYF
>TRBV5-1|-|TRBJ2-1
CASSLGPEDNEQFF
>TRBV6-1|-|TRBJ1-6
CASSRTDNSPLHF
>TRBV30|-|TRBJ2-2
CAWSRLRGRNTGELFF
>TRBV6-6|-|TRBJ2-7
CASRPEMLRAYEQYF
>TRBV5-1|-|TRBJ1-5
CASSPVPGQPYSNQPQHF
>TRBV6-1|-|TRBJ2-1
CASSEAPGGYNEQFF
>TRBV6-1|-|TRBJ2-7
CASRDSGGLYEQYF
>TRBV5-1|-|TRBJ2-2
CASSLGTLNTGELFF
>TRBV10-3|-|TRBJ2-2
CAISDEANTGELFF
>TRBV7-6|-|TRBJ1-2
CASSFRRGGYTF